The rows below give T cell receptor beta chains drawn from one sample of a study of PD-1 blockade in classical Hodgkin lymphoma. Generated by immunoSEQ multiplex PCR, the TCRdb table keeps only in-frame clones and is missing some. The table includes tens of thousands of clones, approximately 65% detected once. The sequencing here drew on CD4+ T cells from blood, taken before the fourth cycle of nivolumab. These receptors were taken from a human donor with classical Hodgkin lymphoma. CDR3s include the opening cysteine and the closing phenylalanine or tryptophan. The order of the fields is J gene, D gene, clone size, V gene, CDR3 DNA, CDR3 protein. The D gene is left open where the match is weak. Clone size is stated in some rows and not others, as once, few, many or a class when expanded.

>TRBJ2-7|-|-|TRBV6-1
TGTGCCAGCAGTGAACAGTTCGCCTACGAGCAGTACTTC
CASSEQFAYEQYF
>TRBJ1-5|-|-|TRBV6-5
TGTGCCAGCCAGGGTCAGGTCAATCAGCCCCAGCATTTT
CASQGQVNQPQHF
>TRBJ2-5|TRBD1|-|TRBV6-5
TGTGCCAGCAAAACAGGGGGGCAAGAGACCCAGTACTTC
CASKTGGQETQYF
>TRBJ2-2|-|-|TRBV18
TGTGCCACCCAGGAGAGGGTTACCGGGGAGCTGTTTTTT
CATQERVTGELFF
>TRBJ2-7|-|-|TRBV4-2
TGTGCCAGCAGCCAGCACACAGGGTTCGACGAGCAGTACTTC
CASSQHTGFDEQYF
>TRBJ1-1|-|-|TRBV27
TGTGCCAGCAGCCCCTGGGGAGGTCAAACTGAAGCTTTCTTT
CASSPWGGQTEAFF
>TRBJ1-6|-|-|TRBV4-3
TGCGCCAGCAGCAAACTACCCGCAGAGGTCCATTCACCCCTCCACTTT
CASSKLPAEVHSPLHF
>TRBJ2-7|TRBD2|-|TRBV5-4
TGTGCCAGCAGCTTCACTAGCGGGGGGGCCTCCTACGAGCAGTACTTC
CASSFTSGGASYEQYF
>TRBJ2-1|-|-|TRBV19
TGTGCCAGTAGTATAGGGATGGGAGGCAGGAGCAATGAGCAGTTCTTC
CASSIGMGGRSNEQFF
>TRBJ2-7|-|few|TRBV21-1
TGTGCCAGCAGCAAAGACACCGAGCAGTACTTC
CASSKDTEQYF
>TRBJ1-1|-|few|TRBV5-5
TGTGCCAGCAGCTTGGTAGGGAGGGCCACTGAAGCTTTCTTT
CASSLVGRATEAFF
>TRBJ2-3|TRBD1|-|TRBV5-1
TGCGCCAGCAGCTTGGCGACAGGGGGCACAGATACGCAGTATTTT
CASSLATGGTDTQYF
>TRBJ1-5|-|-|TRBV6-6
TGTGCCACGGGGAGGGTCCGGGGTCAGCCCCAGCATTTT
CATGRVRGQPQHF
>TRBJ2-3|TRBD2|-|TRBV10-2
TGCGCCAGCAGTGAGCCTACCGCCGGACTAGCGGGGGGGAGCACAGATACGCAGTATTTT
CASSEPTAGLAGGSTDTQYF
>TRBJ1-2|-|few|TRBV7-9
TGTGCCAGCAGCTTCTTCCAGGGAGAACTCGATGGCTACACCTTC
CASSFFQGELDGYTF
>TRBJ2-7|TRBD1|-|TRBV7-9
TGTGCCAGCAGCCTACGACAGGGGGGCTCCTACGAGCAGTACTTC
CASSLRQGGSYEQYF
>TRBJ1-5|-|-|TRBV19
TGTGCCAGTAGTTATGGGGCCCGCAATCAGCCCCAGCATTTT
CASSYGARNQPQHF
>TRBJ1-5|TRBD1|once|TRBV28
TGTGCCAGCAGCTCAAACAGGGGTCAGCCCCAGCATTTT
CASSSNRGQPQHF
>TRBJ1-1|-|-|TRBV19
TGTGCCAGTAGTTTAGGACAGTTAAGCGACACTGAAGCTTTCTTT
CASSLGQLSDTEAFF
>TRBJ1-1|TRBD1|-|TRBV5-1
TGCGCCAGCAGCTCGTGGACAGGAGGGGACACTGAAGCTTTCTTT
CASSSWTGGDTEAFF
>TRBJ2-7|-|-|TRBV5-3
TGTGCCAGGCCCCTAAAAGGGGGGGCTAGCTCCTACGAGCAGTACTTC
CARPLKGGASSYEQYF
>TRBJ1-6|-|-|TRBV6-6
TGTGCCAGCAGAAGGACCTTTAGAGATAATTCACCCCTCCACTTT
CASRRTFRDNSPLHF
>TRBJ2-5|TRBD2|-|TRBV5-1
TGCGCCAGCAGCTCCGGGACTAGCGGGTTTGAGACCCAGTACTTC
CASSSGTSGFETQYF
>TRBJ2-2|-|few|TRBV5-1
TGCGCCAGCAGCTTGGGACAAACCGGGGAGCTGTTTTTT
CASSLGQTGELFF
>TRBJ2-7|-|-|TRBV10-3
TGTGCCATCAGTGAACCTCCCAGCGACGAGCAGTACTTC
CAISEPPSDEQYF